One TCR beta chain is described in this entry. CDR1 and CDR2 (germline): SNHLY, FYNNEI. The length of the CDR3 is 14 residues. Trimming removed 6 bases from V and 7 bases from J, with 18 bases in between. The sample belongs to a study of blood T cell repertoires in COVID-19. Produced via immunoSEQ multiplex PCR; TCRdb's table is partial and in-frame only. The sample shows over 60,000 clones, 90% of them seen only once. The rearrangement uses TRBV2 and TRBJ1-1; TRBD1 might be the D (5 bases). The sequenced material came from peripheral blood. This sequence was found in a man in his sixties with acute or convalescent COVID-19. The CDR3 protein is CASRVGAPSYEAFF. DNA for the CDR3: TGTGCCAGCAGGGTAGGGGCTCCCAGCTATGAAGCTTTCTTT.